This T cell receptor (beta chain) emerged from a study of T cells in Graves' hyperthyroidism and ophthalmopathy. Study in general: The authors collected peripheral blood at initial diagnosis, before any treatment.

V was trimmed by 3 bases and J by 8 bases, leaving 17 bases between them. This CDR3 spans 14 amino acids. Per germline, CDR1 SGHRS and CDR2 YFSETQ. This clonotype has just a few counts. The source material, RNA transcripts, was used to amplify TCR beta CDR3 regions. RT-PCR in the first round (using the HTBI primer set) targeted the TCR CDR3. TCRdb reprocessed the multiplex PCR reads with MiXCR, giving one entry per CDR3 protein. The sample gives roughly 530,000 distinct CDR3 sequences, 17% of which show up once; under 20% is in the top ten. This chain uses TRBV5-1 with TRBJ1-2; a weak D match, TRBD1 (5 bases). Sequencing was carried out using blood. The receptor's source is a woman in her late teens or twenties with Graves' ophthalmopathy. The CDR3 sequence: CASSWRGIKGGYTF. In nucleotides, the CDR3 is TGCGCCAGCAGCTGGCGGGGGATTAAGGGAGGCTACACCTTC.